This TCR beta chain originates from a study of OX40 agonist ivuxolimab in advanced cancers. The CDR3 is 15 residues long. The germline gives CDR1 WNHNN, CDR2 SYGVQD (reference sequence). The V segment lost 7 bases and the J segment 14 bases; nucleotides outside the gene matches: 15. Regarding this clone: Its target is not known.

The method was immunoSEQ multiplex PCR; TCRdb's version includes in-frame clones alone and lacks a portion of them. The sample carries approximately 68,000 clones, approximately 90% recorded once. Autoimmune disease history or systemic immunosuppression disqualified patients. On cycle 4 day 1 and cycle 7 day 1, as well as at baseline, blood was sampled. Regarding the study as a whole: Partial responders receiving 0.1-3.0 mg/kg showed among the lowest clonal expansion.

The sequencing here drew on CD4+ or CD8+ T cells sorted from blood, taken in a trial of the OX40 agonist ivuxolimab. The chain joins TRBV10-1 to TRBJ1-6; 9 bases align to TRBD1. The TCR was taken from an adult with an advanced solid tumor such as melanoma, head and neck, liver or kidney cancer. This chain's CDR3 is CASTRDRALRGALHF. The CDR3 region has the DNA TGCGCCAGCACTCGGGACAGGGCCCTAAGGGGGGCCCTCCACTTT.